This entry lists 30 T cell receptor beta chains sequenced from one sample in a study of blood T cell repertoires in COVID-19. TCRdb's table, derived via immunoSEQ multiplex PCR, lists solely in-frame clones and lacks some. The sample contains about 36,000 clones, roughly 70% of which appear only once. Sequenced sample: peripheral blood. These TCRs come from a man aged 65 to 85 with COVID-19, enrolled during active disease.

This clone was seen a handful of times. This chain links TRBV24-1 with TRBJ1-1; D remains ambiguous. The CDR3 runs to 11 residues. The V end was cut by 6 bases, the J end by 3 bases, with 4 bases between. The germline CDR1 and CDR2 sequences are KGHDR and SFDVKD. In nucleotides, the CDR3 is TGTGCCACCAGTCATGACACTGAAGCTTTCTTT. Protein product: CATSHDTEAFF.

The rearrangement joins TRBV3-1 (or the pseudogene TRBV3-2) to TRBJ1-5; TRBD1 matches 10 bases. V lost 2 bases to trimming and J lost 0 bases; unmatched junction nucleotides: 13. Germline lookup yields CDR1 LGHDT and CDR2 YNNKEL (reference sequence). The CDR3 has 20 amino acids. CDR3 bases: TGTGCCAGCAGCCAAAATCGCCGGGACAGGGGCCGCGATAGCAATCAGCCCCAGCATTTT. Its translation is CASSQNRRDRGRDSNQPQHF.

The chain employs TRBV5-1 and TRBJ1-5; 8 nucleotides line up with TRBD1. The germline V gene has CDR1 SGHRS and CDR2 YFSETQ. The junction had 3 bases not matched to a gene; V was cut back by 0 bases and J by 4 bases. The CDR3 is 15 amino acids. The DNA of the CDR3 is TGCGCCAGCAGCTTGGAGGGACAGGAAAATCAGCCCCAGCATTTT. It encodes CASSLEGQENQPQHF.

The chain carries TRBV5-1 and TRBJ2-7, with a weak D call TRBD1 (6 bases). Germline V gives CDR1 SGHRS, CDR2 YFSETQ. Trimming took 1 base from V and 2 from J, leaving 13 bases between them. The CDR3 has 15 residues. CDR3 sequence reads: CASSLIPQGTYEQYF. The CDR3 nucleotides are TGCGCCAGCAGCTTGATCCCGCAGGGGACCTACGAGCAGTACTTC.

The gene calls are TRBV4-1 and TRBJ1-2; maybe TRBD1 (5 bases). Germline V gene sequence: CDR1 MGHRA, CDR2 YSYEKL. The CDR3 is 15 residues long. Trimming removed 7 bases from V and 3 bases from J, with 18 bases in between. CDR3 in amino acids: CASTEYSDMDYGYTF. The CDR3 DNA is TGCGCCAGCACGGAGTACTCGGACATGGACTATGGCTACACCTTC.

The chain uses TRBV2 and TRBJ1-4; 7 nucleotides agree with TRBD1. This CDR3 has 15 amino acids. V gave up 1 base and J gave up 8 bases; unmatched junction bases: 7. Germline V gene lookup returns CDR1 SNHLY and CDR2 FYNNEI. The CDR3 sequence is CASSEVVGGWEKLFF. The CDR3 DNA follows: TGTGCCAGCAGTGAAGTTGTAGGGGGCTGGGAAAAACTGTTTTTT.

The chain joins TRBV18 to TRBJ1-5; no firm D call. There are 14 residues in the CDR3. CDR1 is KGHSH and CDR2 is LQKENI in the germline V gene. Trimming removed 6 bases at V and 1 base at J, with 10 bases between. CDR3 region: CASSNGESNQPQHF. The CDR3 DNA follows: TGTGCCAGCTCCAACGGGGAAAGCAATCAGCCCCAGCATTTT. Supplemented by reference TRBV18 and TRBJ1-5, the full variable domain reads NAGVMQNPRHLVRRRGQEARLRCSPMKGHSHVYWYRQLPEEGLKFMVYLQKENIIDESGMPKERFSAEFPKEGPSILRIQQVVRGDSAAYFCASSNGESNQPQHFGDGTRLSIL.

The chain employs TRBV6-5 and TRBJ1-2; D is unclear. The V and J ends lost 2 bases and 5 bases respectively, with 9 bases between them. The CDR3 extends over 13 amino acids. Looked up from germline, CDR1 is MNHEY and CDR2 is SVGAGI. CDR3: CASSYRGGYGYTF. In nucleotides, the CDR3 is TGTGCCAGCAGTTACCGTGGAGGATATGGCTACACCTTC.

This clone was picked up one time. The chain couples TRBV3-1 (or the pseudogene TRBV3-2) to TRBJ2-1; no firm D call. The V gene's germline CDR1 is LGHDT and CDR2 YNNKEL (reference sequence). The CDR3 has 16 residues. V lost 2 bases to trimming and J lost 7 bases, with 18 bases between them. The CDR3 here is CASSQSTGSPANEQFF. DNA for the CDR3: TGTGCCAGCAGCCAATCGACGGGTTCCCCCGCAAATGAGCAGTTCTTC.

V usage is TRBV3-1 (or the pseudogene TRBV3-2) and J usage is TRBJ2-4; 12 nucleotides line up with TRBD2. Germline CDR1 reads LGHDT; CDR2 reads YNNKEL (reference sequence). Germline trimming cut 4 bases from V and 6 bases from J; bases unmatched to any gene: 7. The CDR3 consists of 16 residues. CDR3 sequence: CASSRTTSGSGNIQYF. The CDR3 DNA follows: TGTGCCAGCAGCCGAACGACTAGCGGGAGTGGAAACATTCAGTACTTC.

The chain employs TRBV30 and TRBJ1-6, with D possibly TRBD1 on 6 matching bases. This CDR3 has 14 residues. Per germline, CDR1 GTSNPN and CDR2 SVGIG (reference sequence). V was cut by 3 bases and J by 9 bases, with 15 bases left in between. The CDR3 is CAWRGPGAGSPLHF. The DNA of the CDR3 is TGTGCCTGGAGGGGGCCAGGGGCGGGTTCACCCCTCCACTTT.

V and J are TRBV2 and TRBJ1-3; D unresolved. Germline lookup yields CDR1 SNHLY and CDR2 FYNNEI. Trimming stripped 4 bases from V and 2 bases from J, with 3 bases between. CDR3 length: 12 residues. The CDR3 region is CASSAAGNTIYF. The CDR3 DNA follows: TGTGCCAGCAGTGCTGCTGGAAACACCATATATTTT.

The V and J genes are TRBV18 and TRBJ1-1, with TRBD1 matching 8 bases. Germline CDR1 and CDR2: KGHSH and LQKENI. J was trimmed by 4 bases and V by 3 bases; bases with no gene match: 7. This CDR3 contains 15 residues. Written as DNA, the CDR3 is TGTGCCAGCTCACCCTCAGGGGGCAGGGTCACTGAAGCTTTCTTT. As protein: CASSPSGGRVTEAFF.

This rearrangement joins TRBV5-6 to TRBJ1-4, with D perhaps matching TRBD1 (6 bases). The CDR3 extends over 16 amino acids. CDR1 SGHDT and CDR2 YYEEEE come from the germline V gene. Trimming shortened V by 4 bases and J by 0 bases, and 13 bases separated the two germline ends. The CDR3 is CASSTGAGATNEKLFF. As DNA, the CDR3 is TGTGCCAGCAGCACCGGGGCAGGGGCAACTAATGAAAAACTGTTTTTT.

This chain joins TRBV3-1 (or the pseudogene TRBV3-2) and TRBJ2-2; tentatively, D is TRBD1 (6 bases). The CDR3 runs 14 residues. From germline, CDR1 is LGHDT and CDR2 YNNKEL (reference sequence). V gave up 1 base and J gave up 9 bases, with 12 bases separating them. This CDR3 reads CASSQAWGLRELFF. CDR3 DNA sequence: TGTGCCAGCAGCCAAGCGTGGGGGCTTCGGGAGCTGTTTTTT.

V gene TRBV30 combines with J gene TRBJ1-2; TRBD1 might be the D (5 bases). The ends were cut back, 3 bases at V and 4 bases at J, with 15 bases in the middle. Germline V gene lookup returns CDR1 GTSNPN and CDR2 SVGIG (reference sequence). This CDR3 is 14 amino acids long. The CDR3 sequence is CAWRPGGVLYGYTF. Written as DNA, the CDR3 is TGTGCCTGGAGACCCGGGGGGGTTCTCTATGGCTACACCTTC.

The V gene is TRBV3-1 (or the pseudogene TRBV3-2), the J gene TRBJ1-1, with 9 bases lining up with TRBD1. This CDR3 region has 13 residues. Looked up from germline, CDR1 is LGHDT and CDR2 is YNNKEL (reference sequence). Trimming removed 1 base from V and 11 bases from J; junction bases left unmatched: 5. CDR3 DNA: TGTGCCAGCAGCCAAGGACAGGGGGTGGGTGCTTTCTTT. Amino acid sequence: CASSQGQGVGAFF.

The chain has TRBV2 and TRBJ2-1; D call uncertain. Trimming removed 7 bases at V and 8 bases at J, with 9 bases between. Germline CDR1 reads SNHLY; CDR2 reads FYNNEI. This CDR3 has 11 amino acids. The CDR3 here is CASTQLDEQFF. CDR3 nucleotides: TGTGCCAGCACGCAGTTGGATGAGCAGTTCTTC.

V is TRBV19 and J is TRBJ1-5, with 7 bases aligning to TRBD1. The trim removed 3 bases at V and 6 bases at J, leaving 2 bases unmatched. Germline V gives CDR1 LNHDA, CDR2 SQIVND (reference sequence). The CDR3 runs 13 residues. The CDR3 DNA sequence: TGTGCCAGTAGTATCGCAGGGGGTCAGCCCCAGCATTTT. Protein sequence: CASSIAGGQPQHF.

The V and J genes are TRBV7-9 and TRBJ1-1; D ambiguous. The germline V and J ends were trimmed by 5 bases and 4 bases, with 14 bases remaining between them. The CDR3 runs 14 residues. Germline loops: CDR1 SEHNR, CDR2 FQNEAQ (reference sequence). CDR3 nucleotides: TGTGCCAGCAGCCCAGAGGGCAGGTCCACTGAAGCTTTCTTT. Its translation: CASSPEGRSTEAFF.

This clone was seen just once. The chain links TRBV19 to TRBJ1-2; 12 nucleotides align to TRBD1. CDR3 length equals 14 residues. Losses at the gene ends were 6 bases for V and 5 bases for J; bases not matched to a gene: 4. CDR1 and CDR2 from the germline V gene are LNHDA and SQIVND (reference sequence). DNA of the CDR3: TGTGCCAGTAGCGGGACAGGGGGCTTTTATGGCTACACCTTC. This encodes CASSGTGGFYGYTF.

Only one count was recorded for this clone. The gene calls are TRBV7-3 and TRBJ2-1; possible D gene TRBD2, 5 bases. Germline V gene lookup returns CDR1 SGHTA and CDR2 FQGTGA. The CDR3 consists of 13 residues. The V and J ends lost 9 bases and 1 base respectively, with 10 bases between them. DNA of the CDR3: TGTGCCAGTGCCGGGAATTCCTACAATGAGCAGTTCTTC. Protein sequence: CASAGNSYNEQFF. The complete variable domain, with remaining parts taken from reference TRBV7-3 and TRBJ2-1, reads GAGVSQTPSNKVTEKGKYVELRCDPISGHTALYWYRQSLGQGPEFLIYFQGTGAADDSGLPNDRFFAVRPEGSVSTLKIQRTERGDSAVYLCASAGNSYNEQFFGPGTRLTVL.

The chain couples TRBV27 to TRBJ2-1; a weak D match, TRBD1 (5 bases). The length of the CDR3 is 13 residues. Trimming stripped 7 bases from V and 5 bases from J, with 12 bases between. The V gene's germline CDR1 is MNHEY and CDR2 SMNVEV (reference sequence). The chain's CDR3 is CASTSDSHNEQFF. The CDR3 bases are TGTGCCAGCACCAGTGACAGTCACAATGAGCAGTTCTTC.

The chain carries TRBV3-1 (or the pseudogene TRBV3-2) and TRBJ2-1, with TRBD1 matching over 8 bases. Germline lookup yields CDR1 LGHDT and CDR2 YNNKEL (reference sequence). With V trimmed by 2 bases and J by 12 bases, 3 bases remained unmatched. CDR3 size: 12 residues. The CDR3 region has the DNA TGTGCCAGCAGCCAACAAACAGGGGGGCAGTTCTTC. Amino acid sequence: CASSQQTGGQFF.

J is TRBJ2-1 and V is TRBV10-3; 15 bases agree with TRBD2. CDR1 is ENHRY and CDR2 is SYGVKD in the germline V gene. The J segment lost 0 bases and the V segment lost 6 bases, leaving 6 bases of the junction unmatched. This CDR3 spans 18 amino acids. CDR3 region: CAISRTSGRAYSYNEQFF. CDR3 in DNA: TGTGCCATCAGCCGGACTAGCGGGAGGGCTTACTCCTACAATGAGCAGTTCTTC.

The chain has TRBV9 and TRBJ2-1; D remains unclear. CDR3 size: 13 residues. The germline gives CDR1 SGDLS, CDR2 YYNGEE. V was shortened by 4 bases and J by 3 bases, with 8 bases between the two germline ends. The CDR3 is CASSRGSYNEQFF. The CDR3 DNA reads TGTGCCAGCAGCCGAGGTAGCTACAATGAGCAGTTCTTC.

V usage is TRBV18 and J usage is TRBJ1-5, with 9 bases fitting TRBD1. Germline V CDR1 and CDR2: KGHSH, LQKENI. This CDR3 contains 15 residues. The V gene end was trimmed by 5 bases and the J gene end by 6 bases; junction bases not matched to a gene: 8. The CDR3 DNA follows: TGTGCCAGCTCAACCTTGGGACAGGGAGTTCAGCCCCAGCATTTT. Translation gives CASSTLGQGVQPQHF.

The gene calls are TRBV6-2 or TRBV6-3 and TRBJ1-2; 7 bases align to TRBD1. V shed 3 bases and J 7 bases; nucleotides not matched to a gene: 8. CDR1 and CDR2 (germline): MNHEY, SVGEGT. The CDR3 has 14 residues. CDR3 residues: CASSYSGGGGGYTF. CDR3 DNA sequence: TGTGCCAGCAGTTATTCTGGAGGGGGCGGTGGCTACACCTTC.

The V call is TRBV6-6, the J call TRBJ1-5; D gene unclear. The germline V gene encodes CDR1 MNHNY and CDR2 SVGAGI (reference sequence). The CDR3 sequence is 14 residues long. Trimming pared 2 bases from V and 7 bases from J, leaving 12 bases between. Written as DNA, the CDR3 is TGTGCCAGCAGTTACCGAGGAATCGAGCAGCCCCAGCATTTT. It translates to CASSYRGIEQPQHF.

This chain uses TRBV28 with TRBJ1-2; the match to TRBD1 covers 9 bases. The CDR3 covers 16 residues. After removal of 6 bases from V and 1 base from J, the junction contained 9 bases not matched to a gene. Germline V CDR1 and CDR2: MDHEN, SYDVKM. The CDR3 sequence is CASRDFPGQGNYGYTF. The DNA for the CDR3 is TGTGCCAGCAGAGACTTTCCGGGACAGGGTAACTATGGCTACACCTTC.